The T cell receptor beta chain described here comes from a study of T cell changes during pregnancy in multiple sclerosis. Trimming took 9 bases from V and 1 from J; bases not matched to a gene: 10. CDR1 and CDR2 (germline): SNHLY, FYNNEI. The CDR3 is made up of 15 amino acids. This clone was observed a single time. Clones were sequenced by immunoSEQ multiplex PCR, and TCRdb holds only the in-frame ones, with some missing. The sample lists about 36,000 clones, roughly 93% seen once, with roughly 0.39% in the top ten. V gene TRBV2 combines with J gene TRBJ2-3, with TRBD2 matching over 7 bases. Sequenced here: CD4+ T cells from peripheral blood mononuclear cells, sampled in the first trimester of pregnancy. The sequence came from a female donor with multiple sclerosis, enrolled in a pregnancy study. The CDR3 DNA is TGTGCCAGTCGCGGGAGCCTCACTCGCACAGATACGCAGTATTTT. Translating it yields CASRGSLTRTDTQYF.